Listed below are T cell receptor beta chains from one sample, sequenced in a study of a mutant IDH1 vaccine in newly diagnosed glioma. Assay: immunoSEQ multiplex PCR; the TCRdb copy retains only in-frame clones and omits some. The sample lists 30,000 to 35,000 clones; around 58% were seen once. Their cognate antigens are unknown. Source: PBMCs, taken from a glioma patient whose treatment included an IDH1 peptide vaccine. The receptors were gathered from a young woman with glioma. Both conserved end residues are trimmed from each CDR3. Fields, in order: J gene, V gene, CDR3 length, CDR3 protein.

TRBJ2-1 TRBV19 13 ASSPKRSSYNEQF
TRBJ2-5 TRBV6-6 13 ASSSLAGAQETQY
TRBJ1-2 TRBV19 13 ASSTAGQGLYGYT
TRBJ2-1 TRBV5-6 10 ASSLAKDRQF
TRBJ1-1 TRBV2 12 ASSEAGGWTEAF
TRBJ1-2 TRBV11-2 12 ASSLEGLYYGYT
TRBJ1-3 TRBV4-3 17 ASSQEMASGRGPGNTIY
TRBJ2-7 TRBV10-3 12 AISLGQAAYEQY
TRBJ2-1 TRBV15 13 ATSSDPKPSYEQF
TRBJ2-5 TRBV18 12 ASSRFASQETQY
TRBJ1-2 TRBV29-1 12 SVEAYLQGGGYT
TRBJ1-1 TRBV11-3 12 ASSPPQEYTEAF
TRBJ2-5 TRBV27 11 ASLTLGESVQY
TRBJ2-2 TRBV19 11 ASSISASGELF
TRBJ1-2 TRBV13 13 ASSYTMRAIYGYT
TRBJ1-3 TRBV29-1 12 SVGGEDSGNTIY
TRBJ2-5 TRBV19 11 ASSIGRQETQY
TRBJ2-7 TRBV30 10 AWADRGREQY
TRBJ1-2 TRBV30 11 AWKGISNYGYT
TRBJ1-5 TRBV5-1 13 ASSPTAGANQPQH
TRBJ1-1 TRBV19 11 ASRETGGTEAF
TRBJ2-6 TRBV2 12 ASTRISGANVLT
TRBJ2-6 TRBV30 19 AWRPLPAGGGILSGANVLT
TRBJ2-3 TRBV4-1 13 ASSQEGRGPDTQY
TRBJ1-1 TRBV4-2 13 ASSQAAHLNTEAF
TRBJ2-3 TRBV5-1 13 ASSVSVGGSDTQY
TRBJ1-2 TRBV6-5 13 ASSRSGTGNYGYT
TRBJ1-5 TRBV28 9 ASTSYQPQH
TRBJ2-3 TRBV30 13 AWRPEREPTDTQY